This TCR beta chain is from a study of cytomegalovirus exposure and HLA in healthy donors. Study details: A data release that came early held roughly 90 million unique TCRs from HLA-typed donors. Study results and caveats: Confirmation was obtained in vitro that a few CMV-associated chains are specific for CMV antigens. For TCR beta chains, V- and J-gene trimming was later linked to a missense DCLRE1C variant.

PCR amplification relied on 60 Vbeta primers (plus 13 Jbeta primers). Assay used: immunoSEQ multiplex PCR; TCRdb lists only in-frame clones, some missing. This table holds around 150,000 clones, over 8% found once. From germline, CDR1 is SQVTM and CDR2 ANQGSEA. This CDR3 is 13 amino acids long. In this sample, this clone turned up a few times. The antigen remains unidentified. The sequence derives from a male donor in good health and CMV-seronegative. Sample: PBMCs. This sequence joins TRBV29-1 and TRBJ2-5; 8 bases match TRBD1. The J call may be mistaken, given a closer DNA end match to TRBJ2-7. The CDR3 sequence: CSVGQGIDYEQYF. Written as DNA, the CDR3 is TGCAGCGTCGGACAGGGCATAGACTACGAGCAGTACTTC.